A selection of T cell receptor beta chains follows, all from one sample in a study of shared clonotypes between healthy human individuals. TCRdb's copy holds only in-frame clones and misses some; the assay was immunoSEQ multiplex PCR. The data show 2 million to 2.5 million clones, over 85% seen once. The sample taken for sequencing was naive CD4+ T cells from PBMCs. The receptors shown here come from a man aged 18-30 years in good health. Some clones in this sample may be carry-over from other donors' samples. Both conserved end residues are part of each CDR3.

>TRBJ1-1|TRBV5-4
CASSFGRDLFTEAFF
>TRBJ2-5|TRBV7-8
CASSPRDIETQYF
>TRBJ1-2|TRBV5-1
CASSLQGVNYGYTF
>TRBJ2-5|TRBV5-1
CASSGVASGSGETQYF
>TRBJ2-7|TRBV5-1
CASSFGGPGEEYF
>TRBJ2-7|TRBV29-1
CSVARLLDDRGEQYF
>NA|TRBV30
CAWSPTFYEQYF
>TRBJ1-1|TRBV18
CASSPGQSYTEAFF
>TRBJ1-2|TRBV7-2
CASSWPGQGARYTF
>TRBJ2-1|TRBV10-3
CAIRPGQADNEQFF
>TRBJ2-5|TRBV4-1
CASSQDPRLAWETQYF
>TRBJ2-5|TRBV13
CASSNQETQYF
>TRBJ2-7|TRBV7-9
CAGAYSSYEQYF
>TRBJ2-3|TRBV5-1
CASSLSLAGGPDTQYF
>TRBJ1-2|TRBV27
CASSFGGPGGFTGYTF
>TRBJ2-7|TRBV5-4
CASSLGQGRSYEQYF
>TRBJ2-2|TRBV5-1
CASYLGQNTGELFF
>TRBJ1-1|TRBV5-1
CASSAHNRVENAEAFF
>TRBJ1-1|TRBV13
CASSQGGRDTEAFF
>TRBJ2-1|TRBV6-6
CATNRGNEQFF
>TRBJ2-2|TRBV5-1
CASQGLLNTGELFF
>TRBJ2-1|TRBV7-9
CASSLQWGTRNNEQFF
>TRBJ2-7|TRBV28
CASSLGHFYEQYF
>TRBJ1-3|TRBV19
CASSITGPSGNTIYF
>TRBJ1-1|TRBV5-4
CASSPKDPGTEAFF
>TRBJ2-7|TRBV5-1
CASSLGDQQYF
>TRBJ1-1|TRBV2
CASIRDTNTEAFF
>TRBJ1-1|TRBV6-1
CASVTGNRMNTEAFF
>TRBJ2-1|TRBV28
CASRTRSDNEQFF
>TRBJ2-1|TRBV6-5
CASSQTRTGLPFF
>TRBJ2-7|TRBV7-8
CASSLAYRREGHEQYF
>TRBJ2-1|TRBV5-1
CASSLLVPGLQSGEQFF
>TRBJ1-4|TRBV27
CASKPRASLIGKLFF
>TRBJ1-1|TRBV6-5
CASSYSTQGYEAFF
>TRBJ1-2|TRBV28
CASRSGDRNYGYTF
>TRBJ2-2|TRBV18
CASSPMVPGLGANTGELFF
>TRBJ2-3|TRBV2
CASSVPAMGTDTQYF
>TRBJ2-4|TRBV30
CACYPRQGDQPNIQYF
>TRBJ1-2|TRBV6-5
CASSGRPGLGYTF
>TRBJ1-3|TRBV28
CASSLLRAVIYF
>TRBJ2-5|TRBV7-8
CASSLSFMIGRDQYF
>TRBJ1-5|TRBV23-1
CASSPRGCNQPQHF
>TRBJ2-5|TRBV7-9
CASSPTVNQETQYF
>TRBJ2-1|TRBV10-3
CAISAPGQRSSYNEQFF
>TRBJ2-2|TRBV18
CASSPTALRAGGGGELFF
>TRBJ1-5|TRBV6-5
CASSYSRVPGNQPQHF
>TRBJ2-3|TRBV19
CASISPGTDTQYF
>TRBJ1-4|TRBV19
CASSIGATGGTTNEKLFF
>TRBJ1-3|TRBV5-1
CASSLVGQGDSGNTIYF